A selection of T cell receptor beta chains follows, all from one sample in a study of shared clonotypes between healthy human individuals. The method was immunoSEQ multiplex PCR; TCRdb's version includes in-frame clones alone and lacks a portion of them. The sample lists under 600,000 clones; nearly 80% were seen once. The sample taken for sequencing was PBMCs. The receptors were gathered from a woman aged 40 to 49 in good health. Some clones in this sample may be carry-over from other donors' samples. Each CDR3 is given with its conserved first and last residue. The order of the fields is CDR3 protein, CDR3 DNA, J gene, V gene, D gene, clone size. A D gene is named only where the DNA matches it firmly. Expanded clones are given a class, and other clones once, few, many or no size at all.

CDR3aa: CASSTRTGDYGYTF; CDR3nt: TGTGCCAGCAGCACCCGGACAGGGGATTATGGCTACACCTTC; j_gene: TRBJ1-2; v_gene: TRBV7-9; d_gene: TRBD1; abundance: NA
CDR3aa: CSVGQGHSGANVLTF; CDR3nt: TGCAGCGTTGGACAGGGTCACTCTGGGGCCAACGTCCTGACTTTC; j_gene: TRBJ2-6; v_gene: TRBV29-1; d_gene: TRBD1; abundance: NA
CDR3aa: CAIPRTRTDTQYF; CDR3nt: TGTGCCATCCCTCGGACTCGCACAGATACGCAGTATTTT; j_gene: TRBJ2-3; v_gene: TRBV27; d_gene: NA; abundance: NA
CDR3aa: CASSLVGGRLYEQYF; CDR3nt: TGTGCCAGCAGCTTAGTAGGGGGCAGGTTGTACGAGCAGTACTTC; j_gene: TRBJ2-7; v_gene: TRBV11-1; d_gene: TRBD1; abundance: NA
CDR3aa: CASSRDWEQYF; CDR3nt: TGTGCCAGCAGTAGGGACTGGGAGCAGTACTTC; j_gene: TRBJ2-5; v_gene: TRBV2; d_gene: NA; abundance: NA
CDR3aa: CASSFFYLNNEQFF; CDR3nt: TGTGCCAGCAGTTTTTTCTACCTTAACAATGAGCAGTTCTTC; j_gene: TRBJ2-1; v_gene: TRBV28; d_gene: NA; abundance: NA
CDR3aa: CASSPLVAFSYEQYF; CDR3nt: TGTGCCAGCTCACCCCTAGTGGCCTTCTCCTACGAGCAGTACTTC; j_gene: TRBJ2-7; v_gene: TRBV18; d_gene: NA; abundance: few
CDR3aa: CASSLNSRSVRSYEQYF; CDR3nt: TGCGCCAGCAGCTTGAATAGCAGGAGTGTTCGATCCTACGAGCAGTACTTC; j_gene: TRBJ2-7; v_gene: TRBV5-1; d_gene: NA; abundance: few
CDR3aa: CASSLRRGNTIYF; CDR3nt: TGTGCCAGCAGCTTAAGACGGGGGAACACCATATATTTT; j_gene: TRBJ1-3; v_gene: TRBV7-3; d_gene: NA; abundance: many
CDR3aa: CASSQTLGGEQYF; CDR3nt: TGTGCCAGCAGCCAGACCCTCGGGGGGGAGCAGTACTTC; j_gene: TRBJ2-7; v_gene: TRBV4-2; d_gene: TRBD2; abundance: NA
CDR3aa: CASGPSGRADEQFF; CDR3nt: TGCGCCAGCGGCCCTAGCGGGAGGGCCGATGAGCAGTTCTTC; j_gene: TRBJ2-1; v_gene: TRBV5-1; d_gene: TRBD2; abundance: once
CDR3aa: CASSLLPTGGLTEAFF; CDR3nt: TGTGCCAGCAGCCTTTTGCCGACAGGGGGCCTCACTGAAGCTTTCTTT; j_gene: TRBJ1-1; v_gene: TRBV7-9; d_gene: TRBD1; abundance: NA
CDR3aa: CSALMADTQYF; CDR3nt: TGCAGTGCTCTTATGGCAGATACGCAGTATTTT; j_gene: TRBJ2-3; v_gene: TRBV20-1; d_gene: NA; abundance: NA
CDR3aa: CASSPSGVRVNTEAFF; CDR3nt: TGTGCCAGCTCACCCTCGGGGGTTAGGGTGAACACTGAAGCTTTCTTT; j_gene: TRBJ1-1; v_gene: TRBV18; d_gene: NA; abundance: NA
CDR3aa: CSVTGLVTDTQYF; CDR3nt: TGCAGCGTGACGGGACTAGTTACAGATACGCAGTATTTT; j_gene: TRBJ2-3; v_gene: TRBV29-1; d_gene: TRBD2; abundance: once
CDR3aa: CASSPGQGSSGYTF; CDR3nt: TGTGCCAGCTCACCGGGACAGGGGAGTTCTGGCTACACCTTC; j_gene: TRBJ1-2; v_gene: TRBV6-1; d_gene: TRBD1; abundance: few
CDR3aa: CAISEGLAFRHEQYF; CDR3nt: TGTGCCATCAGTGAGGGCTTAGCCTTTCGCCACGAGCAGTACTTC; j_gene: TRBJ2-7; v_gene: TRBV10-3; d_gene: NA; abundance: NA
CDR3aa: CATSRDLVGTGELFF; CDR3nt: TGTGCCACCAGCAGAGATCTAGTGGGCACCGGGGAGCTGTTTTTT; j_gene: TRBJ2-2; v_gene: TRBV15; d_gene: NA; abundance: NA
CDR3aa: CASSLNWGGNEQFF; CDR3nt: TGTGCCAGCAGCTTAAACTGGGGCGGGAATGAGCAGTTCTTC; j_gene: TRBJ2-1; v_gene: TRBV7-6; d_gene: NA; abundance: NA
CDR3aa: CASRPTGVTDTQYF; CDR3nt: TGTGCCAGCAGACCGACAGGGGTTACAGATACGCAGTATTTT; j_gene: TRBJ2-3; v_gene: TRBV11-1; d_gene: TRBD1; abundance: NA
CDR3aa: CASSLRTTSVSYEQYF; CDR3nt: TGCGCCAGCAGCCTTAGGACCACATCGGTGTCCTACGAGCAGTACTTC; j_gene: TRBJ2-7; v_gene: TRBV5-1; d_gene: NA; abundance: NA
CDR3aa: CASSWSGTLTYGYTF; CDR3nt: TGTGCCAGCAGCTGGTCCGGGACCCTTACCTATGGCTACACCTTC; j_gene: TRBJ1-2; v_gene: TRBV7-2; d_gene: NA; abundance: NA
CDR3aa: CAISGPGAGGNTIYF; CDR3nt: TGTGCCATCAGTGGTCCAGGGGCAGGCGGAAACACCATATATTTT; j_gene: TRBJ1-3; v_gene: TRBV10-3; d_gene: NA; abundance: many
CDR3aa: CASSQDSGATTVEPQHF; CDR3nt: TGTGCCAGCAGCCAAGATAGCGGGGCAACCACCGTGGAGCCCCAGCATTTT; j_gene: TRBJ1-5; v_gene: TRBV4-2; d_gene: NA; abundance: NA
CDR3aa: CASSYRASYEQYF; CDR3nt: TGCGCCAGCAGCTACCGGGCCTCCTACGAGCAGTACTTC; j_gene: TRBJ2-7; v_gene: TRBV5-1; d_gene: NA; abundance: NA
CDR3aa: CASSSTGPYGYTF; CDR3nt: TGTGCCAGCAGCTCCACAGGTCCTTATGGCTACACCTTC; j_gene: TRBJ1-2; v_gene: TRBV11-2; d_gene: NA; abundance: NA
CDR3aa: CASSPSSSGNTIYF; CDR3nt: TGTGCCAGCTCACCAAGCAGCTCTGGAAACACCATATATTTT; j_gene: TRBJ1-3; v_gene: TRBV18; d_gene: NA; abundance: NA
CDR3aa: CASSQDVGFEQFF; CDR3nt: TGCGCCAGCAGCCAAGATGTAGGTTTCGAGCAGTTCTTC; j_gene: TRBJ2-1; v_gene: TRBV4-1; d_gene: NA; abundance: many
CDR3aa: CASSRTQGTSYEQYF; CDR3nt: TGTGCCAGCTCACGAACACAGGGAACCTCCTACGAGCAGTACTTC; j_gene: TRBJ2-7; v_gene: TRBV18; d_gene: NA; abundance: once
CDR3aa: CASSNNRDTEAFF; CDR3nt: TGTGCCAGCAGTAATAACAGGGACACTGAAGCTTTCTTT; j_gene: TRBJ1-1; v_gene: TRBV2; d_gene: NA; abundance: NA
CDR3aa: CSAGTNSYEQYF; CDR3nt: TGCAGCGCCGGAACCAACTCCTACGAGCAGTACTTC; j_gene: TRBJ2-7; v_gene: TRBV29-1; d_gene: NA; abundance: NA
CDR3aa: CASSRREANEKLFF; CDR3nt: TGTGCCAGCAGCCGAAGGGAGGCTAATGAAAAACTGTTTTTT; j_gene: TRBJ1-4; v_gene: TRBV7-9; d_gene: NA; abundance: few
CDR3aa: CSVEHRAMVEAFF; CDR3nt: TGCAGCGTTGAACACAGGGCTATGGTTGAAGCTTTCTTT; j_gene: TRBJ1-1; v_gene: TRBV29-1; d_gene: NA; abundance: NA
CDR3aa: CASSEYRDGGNTIYF; CDR3nt: TGTGCCAGCAGTGAATACAGGGACGGAGGAAACACCATATATTTT; j_gene: TRBJ1-3; v_gene: TRBV28; d_gene: NA; abundance: few
CDR3aa: CASEFEGDTEAFF; CDR3nt: TGTGCCAGCGAATTCGAAGGGGATACTGAAGCTTTCTTT; j_gene: TRBJ1-1; v_gene: TRBV2; d_gene: NA; abundance: once
CDR3aa: CASRRQGAGIGNTIYF; CDR3nt: TGTGCCAGCAGACGTCAGGGAGCAGGGATCGGAAACACCATATATTTT; j_gene: TRBJ1-3; v_gene: TRBV28; d_gene: NA; abundance: NA
CDR3aa: CATSRASGHTDTQYF; CDR3nt: TGTGCCACCAGCAGAGCTAGCGGGCATACAGATACGCAGTATTTT; j_gene: TRBJ2-3; v_gene: TRBV15; d_gene: TRBD2; abundance: few
CDR3aa: CASSFLGTGNTEAFF; CDR3nt: TGTGCCAGCAGCTTCTTAGGGACAGGGAACACTGAAGCTTTCTTT; j_gene: TRBJ1-1; v_gene: TRBV7-2; d_gene: TRBD1; abundance: NA
CDR3aa: CSGSEDTTQYF; CDR3nt: TGCAGCGGTTCGGAGGACACAACGCAGTATTTT; j_gene: TRBJ2-3; v_gene: TRBV29-1; d_gene: NA; abundance: few
CDR3aa: CASNSGRSEQYF; CDR3nt: TGTGCCAGCAACAGTGGGCGTAGCGAGCAGTACTTC; j_gene: TRBJ2-7; v_gene: TRBV2; d_gene: NA; abundance: few
CDR3aa: CASSVELTLGNTIYF; CDR3nt: TGTGCCAGCAGCGTAGAACTTACACTGGGAAACACCATATATTTT; j_gene: TRBJ1-3; v_gene: TRBV9; d_gene: NA; abundance: NA
CDR3aa: CASSYSAQGDWEKLFF; CDR3nt: TGTGCCAGCAGTTACTCTGCTCAGGGTGATTGGGAAAAACTGTTTTTT; j_gene: TRBJ1-4; v_gene: TRBV6-6; d_gene: NA; abundance: NA
CDR3aa: CASLADPSTDTQYF; CDR3nt: TGTGCCAGCCTAGCGGACCCTAGCACAGATACGCAGTATTTT; j_gene: TRBJ2-3; v_gene: TRBV7-9; d_gene: TRBD2; abundance: NA
CDR3aa: CASSLGENTEAFF; CDR3nt: TGTGCCAGCAGCTTGGGGGAAAACACTGAAGCTTTCTTT; j_gene: TRBJ1-1; v_gene: TRBV5-4; d_gene: NA; abundance: NA
CDR3aa: CASRNGYEQYF; CDR3nt: TGTGCCAGCAGGAACGGCTACGAGCAGTACTTC; j_gene: TRBJ2-7; v_gene: TRBV6-5; d_gene: NA; abundance: NA
CDR3aa: CASSPPYPYGYTF; CDR3nt: TGTGCCAGCAGCCCTCCTTACCCCTATGGCTACACCTTC; j_gene: TRBJ1-2; v_gene: TRBV28; d_gene: NA; abundance: NA
CDR3aa: CASSVVLGAYSNQPQHF; CDR3nt: TGTGCCAGCAGTGTAGTTCTAGGGGCCTATAGCAATCAGCCCCAGCATTTT; j_gene: TRBJ1-5; v_gene: TRBV6-1; d_gene: NA; abundance: NA
CDR3aa: CASSIGTSFSYEQYF; CDR3nt: TGTGCCAGTAGTATAGGGACTAGCTTCTCCTACGAGCAGTACTTC; j_gene: TRBJ2-7; v_gene: TRBV19; d_gene: TRBD2; abundance: once
CDR3aa: CASSLTSGRNEQFF; CDR3nt: TGTGCCAGCAGCTTGACTAGCGGGAGGAATGAGCAGTTCTTC; j_gene: TRBJ2-1; v_gene: TRBV7-2; d_gene: TRBD2; abundance: NA
CDR3aa: CASSLSGPNNEQFF; CDR3nt: TGTGCCAGCAGCTTATCGGGTCCTAACAATGAGCAGTTCTTC; j_gene: TRBJ2-1; v_gene: TRBV7-2; d_gene: NA; abundance: NA
CDR3aa: CASSTGARDFYGYTF; CDR3nt: TGTGCCAGCAGCACGGGAGCTAGGGATTTCTATGGCTACACCTTC; j_gene: TRBJ1-2; v_gene: TRBV28; d_gene: NA; abundance: NA
CDR3aa: CASTPTGNTGELFF; CDR3nt: TGCGCCAGCACCCCGACAGGCAACACCGGGGAGCTGTTTTTT; j_gene: TRBJ2-2; v_gene: TRBV5-1; d_gene: NA; abundance: NA
CDR3aa: CAISERERTSSYNEQFF; CDR3nt: TGTGCCATCAGTGAGAGGGAGCGGACTAGCTCCTACAATGAGCAGTTCTTC; j_gene: TRBJ2-1; v_gene: TRBV10-3; d_gene: TRBD2; abundance: NA
CDR3aa: CSVDPGRTPTDNEQFF; CDR3nt: TGCAGCGTTGATCCCGGACGGACGCCTACAGACAATGAGCAGTTCTTC; j_gene: TRBJ2-1; v_gene: TRBV29-1; d_gene: NA; abundance: NA
CDR3aa: CASSSRDRDSYNEQFF; CDR3nt: TGTGCCAGCAGCAGCCGGGACAGGGACTCCTACAATGAGCAGTTCTTC; j_gene: TRBJ2-1; v_gene: TRBV7-8; d_gene: TRBD1; abundance: NA
CDR3aa: CATDPLGGGRAEAFF; CDR3nt: TGTGCCACCGACCCCTTGGGGGGTGGGAGGGCTGAAGCTTTCTTT; j_gene: TRBJ1-1; v_gene: TRBV28; d_gene: NA; abundance: NA